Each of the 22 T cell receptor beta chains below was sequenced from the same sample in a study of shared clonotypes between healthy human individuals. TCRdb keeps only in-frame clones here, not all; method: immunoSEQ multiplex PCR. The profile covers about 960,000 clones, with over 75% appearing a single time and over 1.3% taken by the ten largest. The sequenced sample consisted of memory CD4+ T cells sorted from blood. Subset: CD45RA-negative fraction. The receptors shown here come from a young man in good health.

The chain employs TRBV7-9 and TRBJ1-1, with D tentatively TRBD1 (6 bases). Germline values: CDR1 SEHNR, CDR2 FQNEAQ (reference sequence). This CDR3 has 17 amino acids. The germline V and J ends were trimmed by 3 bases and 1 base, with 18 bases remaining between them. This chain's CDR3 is CASSLRDIGRGNTEAFF. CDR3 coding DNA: TGTGCCAGCAGCTTGCGGGACATAGGAAGGGGGAACACTGAAGCTTTCTTT. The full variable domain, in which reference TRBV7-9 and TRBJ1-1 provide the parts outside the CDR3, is DTGVSQNPRHKITKRGQNVTFRCDPISEHNRLYWYRQTLGQGPEFLTYFQNEAQLEKSRLLSDRFSAERPKGSFSTLEIQRTEQGDSAMYLCASSLRDIGRGNTEAFFGQGTRLTVV.

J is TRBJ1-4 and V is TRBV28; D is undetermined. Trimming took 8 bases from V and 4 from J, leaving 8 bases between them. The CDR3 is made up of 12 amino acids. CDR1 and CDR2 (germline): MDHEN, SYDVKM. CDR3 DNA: TGTGCCAGCCGGGCCCTTAATGAAAAACTGTTTTTT. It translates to CASRALNEKLFF. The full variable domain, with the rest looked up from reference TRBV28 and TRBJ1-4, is DVKVTQSSRYLVKRTGEKVFLECVQDMDHENMFWYRQDPGLGLRLIYFSYDVKMKEKGDIPEGYSVSREKKERFSLILESASTNQTSMYLCASRALNEKLFFGSGTQLSVL.

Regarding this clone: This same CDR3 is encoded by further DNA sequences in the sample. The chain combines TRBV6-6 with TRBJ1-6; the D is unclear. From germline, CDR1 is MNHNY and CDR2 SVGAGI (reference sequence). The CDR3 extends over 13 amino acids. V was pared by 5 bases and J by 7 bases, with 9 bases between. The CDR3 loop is CASSPGSNSPLHF. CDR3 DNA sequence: TGTGCCAGCAGTCCCGGGTCCAATTCACCCCTCCACTTT.

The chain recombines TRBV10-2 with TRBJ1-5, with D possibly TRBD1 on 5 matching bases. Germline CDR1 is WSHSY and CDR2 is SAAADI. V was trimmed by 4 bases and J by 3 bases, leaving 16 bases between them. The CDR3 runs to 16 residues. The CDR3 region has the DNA TGCGCCAGCAGTGTGGAAGGATATGGGGCCAATCAGCCCCAGCATTTT. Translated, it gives CASSVEGYGANQPQHF.

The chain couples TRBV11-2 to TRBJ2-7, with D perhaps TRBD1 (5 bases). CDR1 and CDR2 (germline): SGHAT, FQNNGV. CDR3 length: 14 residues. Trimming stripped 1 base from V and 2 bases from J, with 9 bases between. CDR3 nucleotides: TGTGCCAGCAGCTTAGGGGGCCAGACCTACGAGCAGTACTTC. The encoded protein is CASSLGGQTYEQYF.

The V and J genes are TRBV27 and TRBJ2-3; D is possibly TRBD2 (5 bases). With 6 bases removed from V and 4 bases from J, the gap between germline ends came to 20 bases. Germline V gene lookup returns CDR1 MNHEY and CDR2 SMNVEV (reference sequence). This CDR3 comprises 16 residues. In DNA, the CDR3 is TGTGCCAGCAGCCGGCGTTTGACCCGGGGATCAGATACGCAGTATTTT. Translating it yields CASSRRLTRGSDTQYF.

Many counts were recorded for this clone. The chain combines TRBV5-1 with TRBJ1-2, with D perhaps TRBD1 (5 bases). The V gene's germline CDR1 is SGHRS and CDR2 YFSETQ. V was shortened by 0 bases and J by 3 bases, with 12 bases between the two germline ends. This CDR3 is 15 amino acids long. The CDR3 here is CASSLGAGIDYGYTF. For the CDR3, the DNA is TGCGCCAGCAGCTTGGGGGCAGGGATTGACTATGGCTACACCTTC.

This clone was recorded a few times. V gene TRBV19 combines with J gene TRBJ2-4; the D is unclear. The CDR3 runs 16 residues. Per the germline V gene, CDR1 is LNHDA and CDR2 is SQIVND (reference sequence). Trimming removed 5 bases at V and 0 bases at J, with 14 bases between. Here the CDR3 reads CASSPLGPLAKNIQYF. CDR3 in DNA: TGTGCCAGTAGTCCCCTAGGACCATTAGCCAAAAACATTCAGTACTTC.

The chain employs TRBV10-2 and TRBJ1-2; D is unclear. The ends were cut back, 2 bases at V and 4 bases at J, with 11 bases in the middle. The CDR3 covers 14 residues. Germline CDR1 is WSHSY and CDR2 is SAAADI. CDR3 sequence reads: CASSEGSLLYGYTF. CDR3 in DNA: TGCGCCAGCAGTGAGGGAAGCCTTCTCTATGGCTACACCTTC.

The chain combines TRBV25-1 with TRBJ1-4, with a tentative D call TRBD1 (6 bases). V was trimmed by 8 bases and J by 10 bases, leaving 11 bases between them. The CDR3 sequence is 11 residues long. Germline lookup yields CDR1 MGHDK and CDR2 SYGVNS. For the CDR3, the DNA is TGTGCCAGCGGGACGGACAGAAAACTGTTTTTT. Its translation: CASGTDRKLFF.

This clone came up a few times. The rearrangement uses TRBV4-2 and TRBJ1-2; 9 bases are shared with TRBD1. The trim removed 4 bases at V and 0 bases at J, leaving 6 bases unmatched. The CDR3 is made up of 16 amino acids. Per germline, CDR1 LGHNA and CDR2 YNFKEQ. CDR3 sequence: CASSPGGTGTNYGYTF. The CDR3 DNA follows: TGTGCCAGCAGCCCGGGGGGGACAGGGACTAACTATGGCTACACCTTC.

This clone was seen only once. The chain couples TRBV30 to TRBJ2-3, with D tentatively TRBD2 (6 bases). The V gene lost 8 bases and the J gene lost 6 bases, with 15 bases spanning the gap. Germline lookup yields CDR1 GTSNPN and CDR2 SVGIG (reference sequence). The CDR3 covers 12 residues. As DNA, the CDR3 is TGTGCCGGTAGGGATGGGGGGGATACGCAGTATTTT. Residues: CAGRDGGDTQYF.

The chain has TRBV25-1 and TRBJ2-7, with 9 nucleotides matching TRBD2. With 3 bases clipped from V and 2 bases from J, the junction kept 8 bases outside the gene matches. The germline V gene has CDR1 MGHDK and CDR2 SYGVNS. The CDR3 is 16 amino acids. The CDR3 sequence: CASSDHAAGGTYEQYF. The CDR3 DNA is TGTGCCAGCAGTGATCACGCAGCGGGAGGTACCTACGAGCAGTACTTC.

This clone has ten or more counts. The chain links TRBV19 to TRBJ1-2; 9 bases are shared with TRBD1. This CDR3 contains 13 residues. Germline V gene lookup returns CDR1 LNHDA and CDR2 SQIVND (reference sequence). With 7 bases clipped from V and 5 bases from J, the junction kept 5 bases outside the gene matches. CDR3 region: CASTAGQGYGYTF. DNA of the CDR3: TGTGCCAGTACGGCGGGACAGGGATATGGCTACACCTTC.

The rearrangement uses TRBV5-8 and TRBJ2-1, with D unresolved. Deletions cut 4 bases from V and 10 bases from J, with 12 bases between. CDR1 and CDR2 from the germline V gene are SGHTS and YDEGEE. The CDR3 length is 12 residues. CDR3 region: CASSPQVVEQFF. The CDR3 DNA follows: TGTGCCAGCAGCCCTCAAGTGGTCGAGCAGTTCTTC.

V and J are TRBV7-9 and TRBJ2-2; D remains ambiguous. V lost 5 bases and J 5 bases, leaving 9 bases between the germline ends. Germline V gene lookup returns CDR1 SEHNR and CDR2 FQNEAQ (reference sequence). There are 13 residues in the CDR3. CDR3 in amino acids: CASSETITGELFF. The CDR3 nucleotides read TGTGCCAGCAGCGAAACTATAACCGGGGAGCTGTTTTTT.

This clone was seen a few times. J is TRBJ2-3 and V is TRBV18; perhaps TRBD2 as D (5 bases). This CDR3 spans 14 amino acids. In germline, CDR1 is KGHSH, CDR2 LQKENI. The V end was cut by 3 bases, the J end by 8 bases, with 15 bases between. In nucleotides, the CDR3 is TGTGCCAGCTCACCCTCCGACACGGGGAGTACGCAGTATTTT. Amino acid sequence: CASSPSDTGSTQYF. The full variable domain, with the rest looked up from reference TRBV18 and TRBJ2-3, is NAGVMQNPRHLVRRRGQEARLRCSPMKGHSHVYWYRQLPEEGLKFMVYLQKENIIDESGMPKERFSAEFPKEGPSILRIQQVVRGDSAAYFCASSPSDTGSTQYFGPGTRLTVL.

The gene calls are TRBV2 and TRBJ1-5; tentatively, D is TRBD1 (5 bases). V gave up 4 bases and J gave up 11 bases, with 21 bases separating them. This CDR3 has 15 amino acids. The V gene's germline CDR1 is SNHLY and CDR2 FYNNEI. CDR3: CASSVPGLVGKAQHF. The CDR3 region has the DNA TGTGCCAGCAGTGTCCCGGGACTCGTGGGAAAGGCCCAGCATTTT.

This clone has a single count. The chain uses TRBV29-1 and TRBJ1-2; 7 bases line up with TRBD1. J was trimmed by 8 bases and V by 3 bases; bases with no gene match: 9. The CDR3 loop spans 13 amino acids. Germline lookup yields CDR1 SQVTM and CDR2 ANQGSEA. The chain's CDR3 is CSVDRDRVNGYTF. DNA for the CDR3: TGCAGCGTTGATCGAGACAGGGTGAACGGCTACACCTTC.

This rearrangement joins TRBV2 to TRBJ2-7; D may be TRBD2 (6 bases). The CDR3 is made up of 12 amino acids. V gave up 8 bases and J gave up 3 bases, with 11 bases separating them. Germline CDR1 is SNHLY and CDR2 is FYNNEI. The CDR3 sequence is CASRSRGYEQYF. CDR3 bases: TGTGCCAGCCGATCGCGGGGCTACGAGCAGTACTTC.

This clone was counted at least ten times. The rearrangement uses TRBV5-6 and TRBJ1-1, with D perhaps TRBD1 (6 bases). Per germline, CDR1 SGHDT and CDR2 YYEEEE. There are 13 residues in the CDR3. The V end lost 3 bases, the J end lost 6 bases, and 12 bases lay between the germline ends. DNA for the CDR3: TGTGCCAGCAGCTGGACAGCAAGCGCTGAAGCTTTCTTT. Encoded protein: CASSWTASAEAFF.

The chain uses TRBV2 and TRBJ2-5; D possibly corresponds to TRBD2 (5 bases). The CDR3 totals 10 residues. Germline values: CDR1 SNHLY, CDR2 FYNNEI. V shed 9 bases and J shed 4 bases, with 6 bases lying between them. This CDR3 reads CASGGETQYF. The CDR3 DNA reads TGTGCCAGTGGAGGAGAGACCCAGTACTTC.